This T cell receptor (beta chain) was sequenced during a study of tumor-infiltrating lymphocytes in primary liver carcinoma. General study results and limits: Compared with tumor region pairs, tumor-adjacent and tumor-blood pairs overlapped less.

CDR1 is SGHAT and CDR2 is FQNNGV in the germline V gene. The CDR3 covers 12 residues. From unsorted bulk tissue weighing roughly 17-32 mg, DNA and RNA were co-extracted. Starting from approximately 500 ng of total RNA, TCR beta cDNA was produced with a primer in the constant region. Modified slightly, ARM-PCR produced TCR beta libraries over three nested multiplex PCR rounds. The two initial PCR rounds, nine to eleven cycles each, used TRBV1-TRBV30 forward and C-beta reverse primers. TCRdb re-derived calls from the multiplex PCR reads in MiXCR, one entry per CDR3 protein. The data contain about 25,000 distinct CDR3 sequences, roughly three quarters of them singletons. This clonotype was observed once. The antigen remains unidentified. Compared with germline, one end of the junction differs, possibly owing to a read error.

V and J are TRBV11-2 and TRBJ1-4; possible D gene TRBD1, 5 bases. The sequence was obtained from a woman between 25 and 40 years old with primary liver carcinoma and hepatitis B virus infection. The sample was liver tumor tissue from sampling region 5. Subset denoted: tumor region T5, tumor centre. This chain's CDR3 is CGSRPWGGKLFF. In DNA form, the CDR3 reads TGTGGCAGCAGGCCATGGGGGGGAAAACTGTTTTTT.